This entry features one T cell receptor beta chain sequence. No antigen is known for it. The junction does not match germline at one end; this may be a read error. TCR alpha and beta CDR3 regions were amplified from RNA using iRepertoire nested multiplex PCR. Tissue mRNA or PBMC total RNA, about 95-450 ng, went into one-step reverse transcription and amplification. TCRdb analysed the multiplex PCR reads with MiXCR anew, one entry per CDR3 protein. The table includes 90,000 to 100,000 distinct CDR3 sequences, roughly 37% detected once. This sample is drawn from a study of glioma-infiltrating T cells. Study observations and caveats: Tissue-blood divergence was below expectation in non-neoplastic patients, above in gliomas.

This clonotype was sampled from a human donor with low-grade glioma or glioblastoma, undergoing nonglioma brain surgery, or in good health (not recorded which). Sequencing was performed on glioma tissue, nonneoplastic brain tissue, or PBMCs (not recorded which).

CDR3 amino acids: CASSSPDARGGYAF. The CDR3 region has the DNA TGTGCCAGCAGCTCCCCGGATGCTCGTGGGGGCTACGCATTC. This sequence joins TRBV7-2 and TRBJ1-2, with a weak D call TRBD1 (6 bases). This CDR3 is built from 14 residues. Per germline, CDR1 SGHTA and CDR2 FQGNSA.